These 9 T cell receptor beta chains came from one sample sequenced in a study of CD8+CD57+ T cells in acquired aplastic anemia. Genomic DNA, serving as template, underwent TCR beta VDJ and CDR3 profiling. TCRdb reprocessed the reads via MiXCR and lists one record per CDR3 protein. Counted here are about 200,000 distinct CDR3 sequences, over 55% occurring once; the ten biggest clones make up around 58%. Whoever was chosen for sequencing had shown CD8+CD57+ cell expansion by flow cytometry. The sample was sorted CD4+, CD8+, or CD8+CD57+ T cells (not recorded which) from PBMCs. The receptors were sampled from a human donor with aplastic anemia.

The rearrangement uses TRBV7-2 and TRBJ2-3; the match to TRBD2 covers 10 bases. The germline V gene encodes CDR1 SGHTA and CDR2 FQGNSA. After removal of 4 bases from V and 8 bases from J, the junction contained 6 bases not matched to a gene. The length of the CDR3 is 14 residues. The CDR3 loop reads CASSSSGSSSTQYF. The CDR3 bases are TGTGCCAGCAGCTCTAGCGGGAGTTCCTCTACGCAGTATTTT.

This clonotype turned up a few times. The V and J genes are TRBV20-1 and TRBJ1-1; 9 bases are shared with TRBD1. With 3 bases clipped from V and 0 bases from J, the junction kept 8 bases outside the gene matches. The CDR3 is 16 amino acids. Germline lookup yields CDR1 DFQATT and CDR2 SNEGSKA (reference sequence). The CDR3, as DNA: TGCAGTGCTAGGGCAAACAGGGGGCGCATGAACACTGAAGCTTTCTTT. Its protein product is CSARANRGRMNTEAFF.

The chain uses TRBV7-8 and TRBJ2-5, with D tentatively TRBD2 (5 bases). Trimming removed 4 bases at V and 7 bases at J, with 10 bases between. This CDR3 has 12 residues. CDR1 is SGHVS, CDR2 FQNEAQ, per germline. The CDR3 region has the DNA TGTGCCAGCAGCTCTCAAGAGGGGACCCAGTACTTC. Protein sequence: CASSSQEGTQYF.

This clonotype was observed a handful of times. V usage is TRBV2 and J usage is TRBJ1-5; 10 bases match TRBD1. Germline trimming cut 6 bases from V and 3 bases from J; bases unmatched to any gene: 5. Germline V lookup: CDR1 SNHLY, CDR2 FYNNEI. The CDR3 is made up of 15 amino acids. CDR3 nucleotides: TGTGCCAGCAGGACAGGGGGCGTTGTCAATCAGCCCCAGCATTTT. Its protein is CASRTGGVVNQPQHF.

This clonotype was seen a handful of times. This sequence joins TRBV5-6 and TRBJ2-4, with D possibly being TRBD2 (7 bases). This CDR3 has 17 residues. Trimming removed 3 bases at V and 0 bases at J, with 16 bases between. Germline CDR1 is SGHDT and CDR2 is YYEEEE. CDR3 nucleotide sequence: TGTGCCAGCAGCTCCCCACAGGGAGGGATAGCCAAAAACATTCAGTACTTC. Protein: CASSSPQGGIAKNIQYF.

The chain couples TRBV7-9 to TRBJ1-6, with 8 bases identical to TRBD1. The CDR3 covers 15 residues. Germline assignment: CDR1 SEHNR and CDR2 FQNEAQ (reference sequence). V lost 0 bases and J lost 13; bases outside the gene matches: 8. CDR3 sequence: CASSLAGGQGHPLHF. In nucleotides, the CDR3 is TGTGCCAGCAGCTTAGCCGGCGGACAGGGCCATCCCCTCCACTTT.

The chain has TRBV11-2 and TRBJ2-5; D unresolved. Germline V gene data show CDR1 as SGHAT and CDR2 as FQNNGV. V lost 5 bases and J 2 bases, leaving 9 bases between the germline ends. The length of the CDR3 is 13 residues. The CDR3 region has the DNA TGTGCCAGCAGCGCACTCGAACAAGAGACCCAGTACTTC. It yields the protein CASSALEQETQYF.

The chain links TRBV20-1 to TRBJ2-1; tentative D call: TRBD2 (5 bases). CDR3 length equals 15 residues. Germline V gene data show CDR1 as DFQATT and CDR2 as SNEGSKA (reference sequence). V shed 6 bases and J shed 4 bases, with 19 bases lying between them. This chain's CDR3 is CSATSSERAYNEQFF. CDR3 DNA: TGCAGTGCAACCTCGAGCGAGAGGGCTTACAATGAGCAGTTCTTC.

This clonotype was recorded at least ten times. The chain couples TRBV2 to TRBJ2-2; unclear D gene. There are 14 residues in the CDR3. The V gene's germline CDR1 is SNHLY and CDR2 FYNNEI. The V end was cut by 1 base, the J end by 3 bases, with 6 bases between. CDR3 amino acids: CASSEVGHTGELFF. In DNA, the CDR3 is TGTGCCAGCAGTGAAGTGGGTCACACCGGGGAGCTGTTTTTT. The full variable domain, completed using reference TRBV2 and TRBJ2-2, is EPEVTQTPSHQVTQMGQEVILRCVPISNHLYFYWYRQILGQKVEFLVSFYNNEISEKSEIFDDQFSVERPDGSNFTLKIRSTKLEDSAMYFCASSEVGHTGELFFGEGSRLTVL.